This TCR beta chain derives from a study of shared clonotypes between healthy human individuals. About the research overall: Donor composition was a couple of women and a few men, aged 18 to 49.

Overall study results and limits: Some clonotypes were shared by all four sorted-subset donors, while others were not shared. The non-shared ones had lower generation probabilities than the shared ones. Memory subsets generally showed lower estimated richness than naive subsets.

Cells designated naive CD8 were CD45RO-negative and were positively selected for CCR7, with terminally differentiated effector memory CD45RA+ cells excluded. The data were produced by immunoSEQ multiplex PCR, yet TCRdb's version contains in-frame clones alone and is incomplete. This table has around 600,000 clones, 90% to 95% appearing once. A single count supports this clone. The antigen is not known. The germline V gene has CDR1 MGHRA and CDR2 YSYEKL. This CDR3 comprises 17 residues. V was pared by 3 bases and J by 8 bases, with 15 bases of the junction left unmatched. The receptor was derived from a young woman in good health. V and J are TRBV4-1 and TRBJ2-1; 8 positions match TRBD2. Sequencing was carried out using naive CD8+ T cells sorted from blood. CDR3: CASSQAAGGPFLYEQFF. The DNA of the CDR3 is TGCGCCAGCAGCCAGGCGGCGGGAGGCCCTTTTTTGTATGAGCAGTTCTTC.